This TCR beta chain is drawn from a study of shared clonotypes between healthy human individuals. Only in-frame clones appear in the TCRdb table, and some are missing; sequencing was by immunoSEQ multiplex PCR. The sample comprises 1.5 million to 2.5 million clones, over 85% of which are singletons, and roughly 1.2% rests with the top ten. CD45RO-negative, CCR7-selected cells formed the naive CD8 fraction, which excluded terminally differentiated effector memory CD45RA+ cells. The V and J ends lost 0 bases and 6 bases, in that order; junction bases with no gene match: 3. This CDR3 region has 15 residues. Germline V CDR1 and CDR2: SGDLS, YYNGEE.

J is TRBJ2-2 and V is TRBV9, with 9 nucleotides matching TRBD2. Input material: naive CD8+ T cells sorted from blood. The sequence derives from a man between 18 and 35 years old in good health. CDR3 loop: CASSVDLAGSGELFF. CDR3 sequence (DNA): TGTGCCAGCAGCGTAGACCTAGCGGGGTCCGGGGAGCTGTTTTTT.